The 30 T cell receptor beta chains in this list originate from one sample, sequenced in a study of blood T cells in healthy people across ages. The use of a sample-barcoded 5' primer and a J-beta primer mix characterized a second PCR of about 6 to 12 cycles. TCRdb reanalysed the 5' RACE reads using MiXCR and keeps one entry per CDR3 protein. This sample has hundreds of thousands of distinct CDR3 sequences, with about 30% found just once. Sequencing was performed on blood. The receptors originated from a woman aged 80 or over in good health.

On this clonotype: A much bigger clone sits one base away, suggesting this may be a read error. V and J are TRBV30 and TRBJ2-3; D tentatively fits TRBD1 or TRBD2 (6 bases each). The CDR3 totals 14 residues. CDR1 is GTSNPN, CDR2 SVGIG, per germline (reference sequence). The DNA for the CDR3 is TGTGTCTGGAGTAGGGGGGTTAGCACAGATACGCAGTATTTT. This codes for CVWSRGVSTDTQYF.

The chain carries TRBV7-2 and TRBJ2-1; TRBD1 might be the D (5 bases). The J call is uncertain, as TRBJ2-7 better fits the DNA end. The CDR3 is 17 residues long. Germline V gives CDR1 SGHTA, CDR2 FQGNSA. CDR3 residues: CASSSPLSRTRYNEQYF. For the CDR3, the DNA is TGTGCCAGCAGCTCGCCCCTTTCGAGGACACGATACAATGAGCAGTACTTC.

This clonotype was seen repeatedly, ten times or more. V and J are TRBV7-2 and TRBJ2-5, with TRBD2 identical over 7 bases. The CDR3 spans 16 residues. The V gene's germline CDR1 is SGHTA and CDR2 FQGNSA. V shed 1 base and J 5 bases; nucleotides not matched to a gene: 10. CDR3 loop: CASSLVGPGGGETQYF. CDR3 DNA sequence: TGTGCCAGCAGCTTAGTCGGTCCGGGGGGAGGGGAGACCCAGTACTTC.

This clonotype was seen ten or more times. This sequence joins TRBV9 and TRBJ2-1, with D perhaps matching TRBD1 (5 bases). V lost 1 base and J 8 bases, leaving 10 bases between the germline ends. Germline CDR1 SGDLS, CDR2 YYNGEE. CDR3 size: 13 residues. As DNA, the CDR3 is TGTGCCAGCAGCGTAACCCCAGGGTATGAGCAGTTCTTC. Its protein product is CASSVTPGYEQFF.

The rearrangement links TRBV28 to TRBJ2-1, with a possible D match to TRBD1 (6 bases). V was clipped by 1 base and J by 4 bases, with 17 bases between them. This CDR3 has 17 amino acids. Germline loops: CDR1 MDHEN, CDR2 SYDVKM. The CDR3 here is CASSLSPVGGFYNEQFF. CDR3 bases: TGTGCCAGCAGTTTATCCCCCGTAGGGGGTTTTTACAATGAGCAGTTCTTC.

The rearrangement joins TRBV29-1 to TRBJ2-1; the match to TRBD1 covers 9 bases. V was clipped by 7 bases and J by 8 bases; unmatched bases: 12. Looked up from germline, CDR1 is SQVTM and CDR2 is ANQGSEA. The CDR3 has 14 amino acids. The CDR3, as DNA: TGCAGCGGGGATCACGGGACAGGGCCGGATGAGCAGTTCTTC. Its protein product is CSGDHGTGPDEQFF.

V usage is TRBV30 and J usage is TRBJ2-4, with 7 bases fitting TRBD1. This CDR3 contains 15 residues. Germline CDR1 and CDR2: GTSNPN and SVGIG (reference sequence). The V and J ends lost 3 bases and 13 bases, in that order; junction bases with no gene match: 18. The CDR3 spells CAWSAGTVSYNEQYF. In nucleotides, the CDR3 is TGTGCCTGGAGCGCCGGGACAGTGTCCTACAATGAGCAGTACTTC.

Many counts were recorded for this clonotype. The chain carries TRBV9 and TRBJ2-3; D not resolved. The germline V and J ends were trimmed by 3 bases and 2 bases, with 13 bases remaining between them. The CDR3 runs to 15 residues. Germline CDR1 and CDR2: SGDLS and YYNGEE. The CDR3 bases are TGTGCCAGCAGCGCGCTCCATAGTCCCACAGATACGCAGTATTTT. Translation gives CASSALHSPTDTQYF. The full variable domain, with the rest looked up from reference TRBV9 and TRBJ2-3, is DSGVTQTPKHLITATGQRVTLRCSPRSGDLSVYWYQQSLDQGLQFLIQYYNGEERAKGNILERFSAQQFPDLHSELNLSSLELGDSALYFCASSALHSPTDTQYFGPGTRLTVL.

In the case of this clonotype: Germline and junction disagree at one end, which may indicate a read error. V usage is TRBV20-1 and J usage is TRBJ1-1, with D unresolved. Looked up from germline, CDR1 is DFQATT and CDR2 is SNEGSKA (reference sequence). This CDR3 spans 13 amino acids. The CDR3 here is CSTREDPNTEAFF. The CDR3 coding sequence is TGCAGTACTAGAGAGGACCCAAACACTGAAGCTTTCTTT.

Turning to this clonotype: It may be a read error: a sequence one base away is much more abundant. V is TRBV12-3 or TRBV12-4 and J is TRBJ2-3, with 15 bases that match TRBD2. V dropped 3 bases and J dropped 6; count of bases not matched to a gene: 13. The CDR3 length is 19 residues. The DNA of the CDR3 is TGTGCCAGCAGTTTCGTCGGACTAGCGGGGGGGCCCAGCGGGGATACGCAGTATTTT. This sequence encodes CASSFVGLAGGPSGDTQYF.

There are many counts of this clonotype. V and J are TRBV4-3 and TRBJ2-1; 10 bases align to TRBD2. The CDR3 has 15 residues. V was pared by 1 base and J by 8 bases, with 5 bases of the junction left unmatched. CDR1 and CDR2 (germline): LGHNA, YSLEER. CDR3 in DNA: TGCGCCAGCAGCCAAGGAGCGGGGGGGGGAGATGAGCAGTTCTTC. This encodes CASSQGAGGGDEQFF.

As regards this clonotype: Likely a read error: the CDR3 ends without its conserved phenylalanine or tryptophan. This sequence joins TRBV5-1 and TRBJ2-1; maybe TRBD1 (6 bases). The CDR3 length is 13 residues. Trimming took 4 bases from V and 8 from J, leaving 13 bases between them. Per the germline V gene, CDR1 is SGHRS and CDR2 is YFSETQ. In nucleotides, the CDR3 is TGCGCCAGCAGCGTACAGGGTTCGCATGAGCAGTTCTGC. It specifies CASSVQGSHEQFC.

This clonotype was recorded many times. The chain joins TRBV29-1 to TRBJ1-4; no reliable D call. Deletions cut 4 bases from V and 8 bases from J, with 14 bases between. Germline-derived CDR1 and CDR2 are SQVTM and ANQGSEA. The CDR3 has 13 amino acids. The CDR3 protein is CSVGLTPGEKLFF. In DNA, the CDR3 is TGCAGCGTTGGCCTAACCCCCGGGGAAAAACTGTTTTTT.

The chain recombines TRBV2 with TRBJ1-2; TRBD1 is a possible D gene (5 bases). The CDR3 totals 16 residues. V lost 7 bases to trimming and J lost 0 bases, with 18 bases between them. The V gene's germline CDR1 is SNHLY and CDR2 FYNNEI. The CDR3 DNA follows: TGTGCCAGCACCCCAGGGCGGCAGCTTCCTAACTATGGCTACACCTTC. It encodes CASTPGRQLPNYGYTF.

This sequence joins TRBV7-2 and TRBJ2-7, with D unclear. V lost 5 bases, J lost 0 bases, and 5 bases lay in between. The CDR3 totals 12 residues. Germline values: CDR1 SGHTA, CDR2 FQGNSA. The CDR3 region is CASSPNSYEQYV. The CDR3 nucleotides are TGTGCCAGCAGCCCCAACTCCTACGAGCAGTACGTC.

Ten or more counts support this clonotype. V and J are TRBV20-1 and TRBJ1-2; D possibly corresponds to TRBD1 (5 bases). V dropped 6 bases and J dropped 0 bases, with 14 bases sitting between them. The CDR3 extends over 14 amino acids. CDR1 and CDR2 from the germline V gene are DFQATT and SNEGSKA (reference sequence). CDR3 DNA: TGCAGTGCCCTCCTACCACAGGCTAACTATGGCTACACCTTC. Its protein is CSALLPQANYGYTF.

The V call is TRBV29-1, the J call TRBJ1-2; D is ambiguous. Germline CDR1 SQVTM, CDR2 ANQGSEA. V lost 8 bases and J lost 2, with 12 bases in between. This CDR3 spans 12 amino acids. CDR3 residues: CSTASGNYGYTF. The DNA of the CDR3 is TGCAGCACGGCCTCGGGGAACTATGGCTACACCTTC.

The chain uses TRBV12-3 or TRBV12-4 and TRBJ2-7; no definite D call. The CDR3 has 15 amino acids. Trimming took off 1 base at V and 7 bases at J, with 17 bases between the two ends. In nucleotides, the CDR3 is TGTGCCAGCAGTTTAGAGGTGGCTTCCCCCTCAGAGCAGTACTTC. Amino acids: CASSLEVASPSEQYF.

The sample holds a few counts of this clonotype. The genes are TRBV7-9 and TRBJ2-5, with TRBD2 identical over 8 bases. The CDR3 contains 14 residues. CDR1 SEHNR and CDR2 FQNEAQ come from the germline V gene (reference sequence). Trimming took 4 bases from V and 4 from J; bases not matched to a gene: 5. The DNA of the CDR3 is TGTGCCAGCAGCTGGCCGGGGGGGATAGAGACCCAGTACTTC. It codes for CASSWPGGIETQYF.

This clonotype showed up many times. The V and J genes are TRBV12-3 or TRBV12-4 and TRBJ2-1, with TRBD1 identical over 9 bases. The CDR3 is 15 amino acids. V shed 5 bases, J shed 5 bases, and the junction held 7 bases outside the gene matches. The DNA for the CDR3 is TGTGCCAGCAGTCTCACAGGGGGCGCGAACAATGAGCAGTTCTTC. Translated, it gives CASSLTGGANNEQFF.

The V call is TRBV5-5, the J call TRBJ2-7, with 9 nucleotides matching TRBD1. The CDR3 sequence is 15 residues long. The germline CDR1 and CDR2 sequences are SGHKS and YYEKEE (reference sequence). The V gene end was trimmed by 4 bases and the J gene end by 3 bases; junction bases not matched to a gene: 8. The CDR3 here is CASSPGTGNFYEQYF. CDR3 bases: TGTGCCAGCAGCCCGGGGACAGGGAACTTCTACGAGCAGTACTTC.

This clonotype was counted many times. CDR3 protein: CASSRQGEINEQFF. DNA of the CDR3: TGCGCCAGCAGCCGACAGGGGGAGATCAATGAGCAGTTCTTC. The chain recombines TRBV5-1 with TRBJ2-1; 9 bases agree with TRBD1. Germline V gives CDR1 SGHRS, CDR2 YFSETQ. This CDR3 spans 14 amino acids. Trimming took 4 bases from V and 6 from J; bases not matched to a gene: 5.

As concerns this clonotype: Germline is not matched at one junction end, which may reflect a read error. The chain employs TRBV25-1 and TRBJ1-5; the match to TRBD1 covers 7 bases. Germline V gene lookup returns CDR1 MGHDK and CDR2 SYGVNS. This CDR3 contains 15 residues. The CDR3 here is CASGERDRPNQPQHF. The CDR3 coding sequence is TGTGCCAGCGGTGAGAGGGACAGACCCAATCAGCCCCAGCATTTT.

This sequence joins TRBV6-1 and TRBJ2-1; 8 bases fit TRBD2. The germline V gene encodes CDR1 MNHNS and CDR2 SASEGT. The CDR3 length is 15 residues. V lost 2 bases, J lost 0 bases, and 0 bases stayed unmatched. The CDR3 sequence is CASSESGGSYNEQFF. The CDR3 bases are TGTGCCAGCAGTGAAAGCGGGGGCTCCTACAATGAGCAGTTCTTC.

In this sample, this clonotype turned up a few times. This chain joins TRBV19 and TRBJ1-5; D might be TRBD1 (6 bases). V was shortened by 3 bases and J by 7 bases, with 13 bases between the two germline ends. The CDR3 sequence is 14 residues long. The V gene's germline CDR1 is LNHDA and CDR2 SQIVND (reference sequence). The CDR3 nucleotides read TGTGCCAGTAGTATCGGTCACAGGGAACAGCCCCAGCATTTT. It translates to CASSIGHREQPQHF.

To note about this clonotype: A clone one base away is much larger, so this may be a read error. The V and J genes are TRBV12-3 or TRBV12-4 and TRBJ2-7; D tentatively reads TRBD1 or TRBD2 (6 bases each). Trimming took 6 bases from V and 2 from J, leaving 11 bases between them. The CDR3 runs 13 residues. CDR3: CASRWGAAYEQYF. The CDR3 region has the DNA TGTGCCAGCAGGTGGGGGGCCGCCTACGAGCAGTACTTC.

The rearrangement joins TRBV12-3 or TRBV12-4 to TRBJ2-1; TRBD2 matches 9 bases. The CDR3 runs 15 residues. J gave up 5 bases and V 7 bases, and 9 bases lay outside the gene matches. The CDR3 DNA sequence: TGTGCCAGCACCTCGTATAGCGGGAGCCACAATGAGCAGTTCTTC. Its translation is CASTSYSGSHNEQFF.

As regards this clonotype: This may be a read error, as it is one base from a much larger clone. The chain links TRBV4-2 to TRBJ2-5, with D perhaps TRBD2 (5 bases). V lost 0 bases and J 11 bases, leaving 22 bases between the germline ends. Germline loops: CDR1 LGHNA, CDR2 YNFKEQ. The CDR3 is 16 residues long. As DNA, the CDR3 is TGTGCCAGCAGCCAAGATCCGAGGACTGGGGTGGGTGAGCAGTACTTC. It codes for CASSQDPRTGVGEQYF.

This chain uses TRBV7-9 with TRBJ1-6; D ambiguous. This CDR3 has 14 amino acids. The germline V gene has CDR1 SEHNR and CDR2 FQNEAQ (reference sequence). Trimming shortened V by 5 bases and J by 7 bases, and 12 bases separated the two germline ends. This CDR3 reads CASSPNTGNSPLHF. The CDR3 DNA sequence: TGTGCCAGCAGCCCAAATACCGGGAATTCACCCCTCCACTTT.

This clonotype was counted ten times or more. The rearrangement uses TRBV6-1 and TRBJ2-1; 9 bases fit TRBD2. Germline assignment: CDR1 MNHNS and CDR2 SASEGT. The junction had 2 bases not matched to a gene; V was cut back by 2 bases and J by 6 bases. This CDR3 has 14 amino acids. The CDR3, as DNA: TGTGCCAGCAGTGAACCGGGACTAGCCAATGAGCAGTTCTTC. Encoded protein: CASSEPGLANEQFF.